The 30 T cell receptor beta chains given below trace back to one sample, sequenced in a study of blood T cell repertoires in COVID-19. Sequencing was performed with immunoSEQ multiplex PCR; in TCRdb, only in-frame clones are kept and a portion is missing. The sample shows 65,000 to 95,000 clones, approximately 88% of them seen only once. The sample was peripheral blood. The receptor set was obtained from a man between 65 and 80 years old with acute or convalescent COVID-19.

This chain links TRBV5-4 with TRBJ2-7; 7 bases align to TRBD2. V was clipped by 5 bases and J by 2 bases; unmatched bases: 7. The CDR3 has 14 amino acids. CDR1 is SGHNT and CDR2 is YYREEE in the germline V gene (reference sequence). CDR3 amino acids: CASRVGGGPYEQYF. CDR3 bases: TGTGCCAGCAGGGTAGGCGGGGGTCCCTACGAGCAGTACTTC.

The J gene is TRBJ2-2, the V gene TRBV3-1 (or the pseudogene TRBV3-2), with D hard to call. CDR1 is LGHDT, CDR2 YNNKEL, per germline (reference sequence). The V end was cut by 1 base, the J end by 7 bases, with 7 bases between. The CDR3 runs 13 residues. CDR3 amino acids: CASSQVSRGELFF. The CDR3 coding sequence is TGTGCCAGCAGCCAAGTTTCGCGCGGGGAGCTGTTTTTT.

The CDR3 is CASQAPTGNGYTF. The CDR3 region has the DNA TGTGCCAGCCAGGCCCCCACAGGGAATGGCTACACCTTC. The rearrangement links TRBV6-5 to TRBJ1-2, with a tentative D call TRBD1 (6 bases). Trimming shortened V by 8 bases and J by 6 bases, and 16 bases separated the two germline ends. This CDR3 region has 13 residues. CDR1 and CDR2 from the germline V gene are MNHEY and SVGAGI.

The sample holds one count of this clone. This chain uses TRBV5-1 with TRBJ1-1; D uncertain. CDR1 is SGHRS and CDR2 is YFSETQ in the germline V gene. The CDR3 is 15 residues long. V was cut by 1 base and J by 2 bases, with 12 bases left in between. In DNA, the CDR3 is TGCGCCAGCAGCTTGCGTCGGGTTAGAAACACTGAAGCTTTCTTT. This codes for CASSLRRVRNTEAFF.

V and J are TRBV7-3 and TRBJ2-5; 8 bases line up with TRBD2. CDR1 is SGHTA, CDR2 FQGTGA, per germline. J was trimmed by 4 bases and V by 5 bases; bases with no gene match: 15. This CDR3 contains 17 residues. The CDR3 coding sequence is TGTGCCAGCAGCCTCGCCGGCGGGGGGCCGGCCGGAGAGACCCAGTACTTC. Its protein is CASSLAGGGPAGETQYF.

This chain's CDR3 is CASSVDAQGQPQHF. CDR3 bases: TGTGCCAGCAGCGTCGACGCTCAGGGCCAGCCCCAGCATTTT. The V and J genes are TRBV5-4 and TRBJ1-5; the D gene is possibly TRBD1 (5 bases). There are 14 residues in the CDR3. V was shortened by 4 bases and J by 7 bases, with 15 bases between the two germline ends. Germline V gene sequence: CDR1 SGHNT, CDR2 YYREEE (reference sequence).

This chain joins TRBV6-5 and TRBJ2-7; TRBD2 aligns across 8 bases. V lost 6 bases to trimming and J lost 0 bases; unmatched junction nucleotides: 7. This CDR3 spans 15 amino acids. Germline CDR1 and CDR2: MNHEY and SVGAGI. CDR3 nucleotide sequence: TGTGCCAGCAGGGTTAGCGGGGAGATCTCCTACGAGCAGTACTTC. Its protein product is CASRVSGEISYEQYF.

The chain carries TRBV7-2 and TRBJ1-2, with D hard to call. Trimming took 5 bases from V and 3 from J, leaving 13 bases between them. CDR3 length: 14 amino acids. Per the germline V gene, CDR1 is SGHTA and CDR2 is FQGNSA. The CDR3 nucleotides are TGTGCCAGCAGCCCTGGTCCGGTGGACTATGGCTACACCTTC. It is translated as CASSPGPVDYGYTF.

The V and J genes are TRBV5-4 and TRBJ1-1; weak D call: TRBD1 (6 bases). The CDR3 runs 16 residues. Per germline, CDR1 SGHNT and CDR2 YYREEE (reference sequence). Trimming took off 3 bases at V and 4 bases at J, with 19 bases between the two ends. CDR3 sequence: CASSSSPRGEGTEAFF. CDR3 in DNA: TGTGCCAGCAGCTCGTCACCCAGGGGAGAGGGCACTGAAGCTTTCTTT.

The CDR3: CAWSLLGGNQPQHF. The CDR3 DNA reads TGTGCCTGGAGTTTACTGGGAGGGAATCAGCCCCAGCATTTT. The chain uses TRBV30 and TRBJ1-5; unclear D gene. The germline V gene has CDR1 GTSNPN and CDR2 SVGIG (reference sequence). CDR3 length: 14 residues. V was trimmed by 2 bases and J by 4 bases, leaving 12 bases between them.

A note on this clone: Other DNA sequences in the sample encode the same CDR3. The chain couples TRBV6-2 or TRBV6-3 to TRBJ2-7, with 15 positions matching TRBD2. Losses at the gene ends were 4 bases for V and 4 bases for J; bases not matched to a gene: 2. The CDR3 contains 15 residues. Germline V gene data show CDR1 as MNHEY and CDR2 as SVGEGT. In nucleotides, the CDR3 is TGTGCCAGCAGTTCCGGGACTAGCGGGAGGTACGAGCAGTACTTC. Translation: CASSSGTSGRYEQYF.

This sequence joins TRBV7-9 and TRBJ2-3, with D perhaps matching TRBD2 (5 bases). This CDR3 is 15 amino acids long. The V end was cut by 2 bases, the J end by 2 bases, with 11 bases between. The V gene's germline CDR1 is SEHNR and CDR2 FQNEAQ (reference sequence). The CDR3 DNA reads TGTGCCAGCAGCTTAACTAGACTCAACACAGATACGCAGTATTTT. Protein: CASSLTRLNTDTQYF.

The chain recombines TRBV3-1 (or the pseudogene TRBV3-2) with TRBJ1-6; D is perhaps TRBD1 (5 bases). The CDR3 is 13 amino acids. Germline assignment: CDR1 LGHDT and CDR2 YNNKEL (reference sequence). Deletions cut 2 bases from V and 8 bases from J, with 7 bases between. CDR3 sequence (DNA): TGTGCCAGCAGCCAATCCAGGGATTCACCCCTCCACTTT. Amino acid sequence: CASSQSRDSPLHF.

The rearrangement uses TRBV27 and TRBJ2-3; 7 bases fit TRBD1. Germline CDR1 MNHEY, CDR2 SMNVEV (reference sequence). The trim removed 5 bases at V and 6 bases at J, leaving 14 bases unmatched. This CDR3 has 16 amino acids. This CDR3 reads CASSTGARVLSDTQYF. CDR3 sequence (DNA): TGTGCCAGCAGTACAGGGGCGAGGGTCCTGTCCGATACGCAGTATTTT.

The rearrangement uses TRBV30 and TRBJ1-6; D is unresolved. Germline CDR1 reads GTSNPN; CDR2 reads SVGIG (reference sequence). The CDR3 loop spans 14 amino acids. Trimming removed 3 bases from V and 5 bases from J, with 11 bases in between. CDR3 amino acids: CAWRKTENNSPLHF. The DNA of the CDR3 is TGTGCCTGGAGGAAGACTGAGAATAATTCACCCCTCCACTTT.

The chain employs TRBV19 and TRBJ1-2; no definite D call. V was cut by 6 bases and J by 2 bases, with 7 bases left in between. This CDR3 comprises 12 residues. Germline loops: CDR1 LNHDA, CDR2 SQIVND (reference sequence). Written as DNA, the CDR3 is TGTGCCAGTAGGAACCAGAACTATGGCTACACCTTC. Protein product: CASRNQNYGYTF.

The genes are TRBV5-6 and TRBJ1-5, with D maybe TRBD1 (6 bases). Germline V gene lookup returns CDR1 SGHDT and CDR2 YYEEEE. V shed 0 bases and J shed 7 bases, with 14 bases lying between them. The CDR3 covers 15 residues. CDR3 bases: TGTGCCAGCAGCTTGGGGACAGCAACGAGGCAGCCCCAGCATTTT. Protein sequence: CASSLGTATRQPQHF.

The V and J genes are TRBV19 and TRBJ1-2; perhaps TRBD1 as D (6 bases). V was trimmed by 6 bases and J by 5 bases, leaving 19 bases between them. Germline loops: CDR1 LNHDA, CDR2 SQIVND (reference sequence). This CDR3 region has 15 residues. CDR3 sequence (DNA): TGTGCCAGTAGCCGGACAGCTCAGTTTGATTATGGCTACACCTTC. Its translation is CASSRTAQFDYGYTF.

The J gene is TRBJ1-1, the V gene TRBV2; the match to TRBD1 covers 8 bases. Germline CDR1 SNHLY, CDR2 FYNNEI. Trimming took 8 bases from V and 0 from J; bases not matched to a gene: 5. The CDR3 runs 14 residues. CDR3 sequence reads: CASGGQGVNTEAFF. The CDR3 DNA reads TGTGCCAGCGGCGGACAGGGAGTGAACACTGAAGCTTTCTTT. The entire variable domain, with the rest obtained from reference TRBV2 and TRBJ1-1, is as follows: EPEVTQTPSHQVTQMGQEVILRCVPISNHLYFYWYRQILGQKVEFLVSFYNNEISEKSEIFDDQFSVERPDGSNFTLKIRSTKLEDSAMYFCASGGQGVNTEAFFGQGTRLTVV.

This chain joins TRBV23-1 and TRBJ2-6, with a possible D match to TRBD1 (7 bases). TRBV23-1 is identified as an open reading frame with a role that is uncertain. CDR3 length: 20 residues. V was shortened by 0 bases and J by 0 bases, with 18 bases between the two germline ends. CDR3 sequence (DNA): TGCGCCAGCAGTCAATCGAGGTGGAGGGGGCGTACCTCTGGGGCCAACGTCCTGACTTTC. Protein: CASSQSRWRGRTSGANVLTF.

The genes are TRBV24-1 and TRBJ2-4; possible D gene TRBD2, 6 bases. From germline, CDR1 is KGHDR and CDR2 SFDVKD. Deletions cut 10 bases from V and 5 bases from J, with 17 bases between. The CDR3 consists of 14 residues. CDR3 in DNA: TGTGCCACGGCGCGTCCGGGAGCAGAAAACATTCAGTACTTC. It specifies CATARPGAENIQYF.

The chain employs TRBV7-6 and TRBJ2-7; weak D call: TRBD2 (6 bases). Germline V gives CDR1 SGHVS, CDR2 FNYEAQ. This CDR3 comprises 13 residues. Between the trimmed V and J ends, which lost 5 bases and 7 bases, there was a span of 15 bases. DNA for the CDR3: TGTGCCAGCAGCATCGGGACTTCCAAGGAGCAGTACTTC. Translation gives CASSIGTSKEQYF.

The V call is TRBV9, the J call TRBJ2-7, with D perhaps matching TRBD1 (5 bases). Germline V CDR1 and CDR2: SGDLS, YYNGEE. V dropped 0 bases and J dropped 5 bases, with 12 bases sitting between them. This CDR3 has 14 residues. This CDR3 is CASSVGSGHHEQYF. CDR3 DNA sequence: TGTGCCAGCAGCGTAGGATCAGGGCATCACGAGCAGTACTTC.

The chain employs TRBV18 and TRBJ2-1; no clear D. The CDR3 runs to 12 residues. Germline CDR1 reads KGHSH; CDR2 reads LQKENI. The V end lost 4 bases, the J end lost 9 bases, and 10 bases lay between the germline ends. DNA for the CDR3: TGTGCCAGCTCACAAGTCAGATTTGAGCAGTTCTTC. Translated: CASSQVRFEQFF.

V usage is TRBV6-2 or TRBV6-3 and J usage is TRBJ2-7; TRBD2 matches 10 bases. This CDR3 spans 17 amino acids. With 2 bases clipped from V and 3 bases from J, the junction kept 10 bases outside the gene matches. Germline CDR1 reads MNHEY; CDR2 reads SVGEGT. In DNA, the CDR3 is TGTGCCAGCAGTTACAACGCCCCGGGACTAGCGAACTACGAGCAGTACTTC. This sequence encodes CASSYNAPGLANYEQYF.

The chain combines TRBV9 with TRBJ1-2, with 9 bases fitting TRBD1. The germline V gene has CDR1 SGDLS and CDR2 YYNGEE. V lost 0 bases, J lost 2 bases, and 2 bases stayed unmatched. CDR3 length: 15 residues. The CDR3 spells CASSVGGTGNYGYTF. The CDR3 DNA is TGTGCCAGCAGCGTAGGAGGGACAGGGAACTATGGCTACACCTTC.

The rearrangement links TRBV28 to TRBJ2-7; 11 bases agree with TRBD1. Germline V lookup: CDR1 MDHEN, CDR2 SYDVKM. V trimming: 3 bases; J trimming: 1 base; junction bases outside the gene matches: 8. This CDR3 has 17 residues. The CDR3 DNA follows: TGTGCCAGCAGTTTGGCACTAGGACAGGGGGCTTCCTACGAGCAGTACTTC. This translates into CASSLALGQGASYEQYF.

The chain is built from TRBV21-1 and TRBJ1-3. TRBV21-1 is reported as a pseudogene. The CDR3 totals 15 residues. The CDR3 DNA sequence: TGTGCCAGCAGCAAGAGGGTGAACTCTGGAAACACCATATATTTT. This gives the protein CASSKRVNSGNTIYF.

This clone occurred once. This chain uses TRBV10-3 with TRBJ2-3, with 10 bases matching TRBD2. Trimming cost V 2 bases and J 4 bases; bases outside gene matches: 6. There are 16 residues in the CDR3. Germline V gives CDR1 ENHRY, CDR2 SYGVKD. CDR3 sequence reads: CAISEGAGGPADTQYF. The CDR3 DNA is TGTGCCATCAGTGAGGGAGCGGGAGGGCCCGCAGATACGCAGTATTTT.

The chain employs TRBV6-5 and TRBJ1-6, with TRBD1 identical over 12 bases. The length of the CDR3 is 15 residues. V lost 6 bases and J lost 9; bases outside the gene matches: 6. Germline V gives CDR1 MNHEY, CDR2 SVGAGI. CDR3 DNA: TGTGCCAGCAGGCCGGGACAGGGGGCTGGTTCACCCCTCCACTTT. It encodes CASRPGQGAGSPLHF.